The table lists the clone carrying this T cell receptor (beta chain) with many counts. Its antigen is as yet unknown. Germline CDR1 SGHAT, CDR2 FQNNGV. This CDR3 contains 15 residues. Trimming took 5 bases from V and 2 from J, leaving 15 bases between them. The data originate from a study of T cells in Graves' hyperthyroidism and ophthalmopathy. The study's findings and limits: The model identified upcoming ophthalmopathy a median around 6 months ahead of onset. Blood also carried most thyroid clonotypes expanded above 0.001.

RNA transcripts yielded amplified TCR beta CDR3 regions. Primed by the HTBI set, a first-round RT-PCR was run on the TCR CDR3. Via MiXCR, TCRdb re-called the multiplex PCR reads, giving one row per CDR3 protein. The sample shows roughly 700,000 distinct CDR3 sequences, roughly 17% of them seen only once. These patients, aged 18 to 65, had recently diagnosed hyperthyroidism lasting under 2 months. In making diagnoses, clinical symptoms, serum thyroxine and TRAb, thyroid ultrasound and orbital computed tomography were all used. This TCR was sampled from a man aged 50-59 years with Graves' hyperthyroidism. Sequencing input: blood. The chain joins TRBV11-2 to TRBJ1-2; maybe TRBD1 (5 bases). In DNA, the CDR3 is TGTGCCAGCAGCACGCGGGACTATTGGAACTATGGCTACACCTTC. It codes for CASSTRDYWNYGYTF.